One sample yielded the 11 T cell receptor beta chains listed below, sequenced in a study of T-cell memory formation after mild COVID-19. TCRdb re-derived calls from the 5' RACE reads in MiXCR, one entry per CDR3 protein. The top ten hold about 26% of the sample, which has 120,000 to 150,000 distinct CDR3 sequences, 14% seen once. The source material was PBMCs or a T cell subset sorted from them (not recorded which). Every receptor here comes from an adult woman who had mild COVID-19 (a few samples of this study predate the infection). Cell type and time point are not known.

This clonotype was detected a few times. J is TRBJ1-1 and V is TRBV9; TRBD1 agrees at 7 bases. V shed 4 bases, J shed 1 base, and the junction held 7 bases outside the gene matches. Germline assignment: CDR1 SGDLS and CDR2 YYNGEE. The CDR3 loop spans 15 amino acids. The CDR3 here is CASSTRTGQNTEAFF. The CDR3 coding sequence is TGTGCCAGCAGCACCAGGACAGGACAGAACACTGAAGCTTTCTTT.

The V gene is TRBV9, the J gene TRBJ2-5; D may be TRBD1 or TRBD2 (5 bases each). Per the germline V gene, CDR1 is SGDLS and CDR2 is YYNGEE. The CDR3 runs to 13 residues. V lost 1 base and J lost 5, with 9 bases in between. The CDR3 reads CASSVLWGETQYF. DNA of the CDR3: TGTGCCAGCAGCGTACTGTGGGGGGAGACCCAGTACTTC. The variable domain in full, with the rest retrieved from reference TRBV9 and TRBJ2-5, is DSGVTQTPKHLITATGQRVTLRCSPRSGDLSVYWYQQSLDQGLQFLIQYYNGEERAKGNILERFSAQQFPDLHSELNLSSLELGDSALYFCASSVLWGETQYFGPGTRLLVL.

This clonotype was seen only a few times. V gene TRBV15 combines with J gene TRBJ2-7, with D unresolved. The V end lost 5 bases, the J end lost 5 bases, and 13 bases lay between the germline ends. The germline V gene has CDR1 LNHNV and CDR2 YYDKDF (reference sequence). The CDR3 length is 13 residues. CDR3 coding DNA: TGTGCCACCAGCGTGGGTCTAGGGAACGAGCAGTACTTC. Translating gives CATSVGLGNEQYF.

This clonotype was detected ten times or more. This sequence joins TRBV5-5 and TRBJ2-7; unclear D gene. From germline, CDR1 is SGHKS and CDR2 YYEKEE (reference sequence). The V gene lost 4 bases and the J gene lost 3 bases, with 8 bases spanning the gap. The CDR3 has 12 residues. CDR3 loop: CASSQWGYEQYF. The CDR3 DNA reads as TGTGCCAGCAGCCAGTGGGGCTACGAGCAGTACTTC.

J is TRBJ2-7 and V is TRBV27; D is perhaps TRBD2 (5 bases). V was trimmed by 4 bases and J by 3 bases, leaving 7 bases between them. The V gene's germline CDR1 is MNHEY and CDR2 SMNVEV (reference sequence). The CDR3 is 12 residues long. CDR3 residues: CASSYGLYEQYF. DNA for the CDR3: TGTGCCAGCAGTTATGGACTCTACGAGCAGTACTTC.

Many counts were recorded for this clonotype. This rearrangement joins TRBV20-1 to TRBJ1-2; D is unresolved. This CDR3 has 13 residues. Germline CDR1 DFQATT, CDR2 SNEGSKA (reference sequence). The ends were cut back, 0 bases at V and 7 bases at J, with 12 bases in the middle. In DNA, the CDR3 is TGCAGTGCTAGAGATGGTCCCGGATCTGGCTACACCTTC. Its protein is CSARDGPGSGYTF.

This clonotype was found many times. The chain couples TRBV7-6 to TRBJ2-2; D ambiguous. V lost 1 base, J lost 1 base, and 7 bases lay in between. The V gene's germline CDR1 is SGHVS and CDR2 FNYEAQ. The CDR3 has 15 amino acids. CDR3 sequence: CASSLGTGNTGELFF. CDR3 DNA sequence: TGTGCCAGCAGCTTAGGGACGGGGAACACCGGGGAGCTGTTTTTT.

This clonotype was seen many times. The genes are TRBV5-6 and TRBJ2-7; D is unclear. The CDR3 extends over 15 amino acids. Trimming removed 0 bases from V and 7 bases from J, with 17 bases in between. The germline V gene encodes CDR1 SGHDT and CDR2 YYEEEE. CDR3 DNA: TGTGCCAGCAGCTTGGGACTTCTGGGTACAGAGGAGCAGTACTTC. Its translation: CASSLGLLGTEEQYF.

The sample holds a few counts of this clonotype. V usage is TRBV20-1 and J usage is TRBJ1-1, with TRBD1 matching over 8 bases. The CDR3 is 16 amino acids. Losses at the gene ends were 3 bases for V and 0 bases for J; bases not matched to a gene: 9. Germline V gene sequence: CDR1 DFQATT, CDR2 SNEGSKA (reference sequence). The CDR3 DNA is TGCAGTGCTAGGGCCTGGACAGGGAGTGTGAACACTGAAGCTTTCTTT. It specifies CSARAWTGSVNTEAFF.

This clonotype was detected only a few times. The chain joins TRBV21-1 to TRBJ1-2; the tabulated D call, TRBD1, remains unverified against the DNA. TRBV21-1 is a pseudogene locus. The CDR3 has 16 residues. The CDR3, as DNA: TGTGCCAGCACCAGACCTTGGTCAGGGCGGGGCTATGGCTACACCTTC. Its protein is CASTRPWSGRGYGYTF.

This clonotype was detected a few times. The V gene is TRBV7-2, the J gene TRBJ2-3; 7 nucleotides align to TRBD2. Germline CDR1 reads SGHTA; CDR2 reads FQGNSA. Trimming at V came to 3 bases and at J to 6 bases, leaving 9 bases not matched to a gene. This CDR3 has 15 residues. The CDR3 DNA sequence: TGTGCCAGCAGCTTTACGGGAGGTCGGTCGGATACGCAGTATTTT. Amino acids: CASSFTGGRSDTQYF.